These T cell receptor beta chains were read from a single sample in a study of blood T cell repertoires in COVID-19. Data came from immunoSEQ multiplex PCR; TCRdb stores just in-frame clones and leaves some out. The sample lists 250,000 to 300,000 clones, roughly 93% occurring once. The sample was PBMCs or T cells enriched from blood (not recorded which). The receptors come from a middle-aged woman with acute COVID-19. Each CDR3 is given with its conserved first and last residue. D genes are given only for firm matches. Clone size is stated in some rows and not others, as once, few, many or a class when expanded.

D,length,size,V,J,DNA,CDR3
TRBD1,15,NA,TRBV7-9,TRBJ2-7,TGTGCCAGCAGCCCTCGACAGGGGGGAGCCTACGAGCAGTACTTC,CASSPRQGGAYEQYF
NA,17,NA,TRBV21-1,TRBJ2-1,TGTGCCAGCAGCAAAAGCCTAGCGGGAGTCTTAGACAATGAGCAGTTCTTC,CASSKSLAGVLDNEQFF
TRBD1,17,once,TRBV15,TRBJ2-4,TGTGCCACCAGCAGAGATGGGGACAGGGGGCGAAAAAACATTCAGTACTTC,CATSRDGDRGRKNIQYF
NA,16,once,TRBV5-1,TRBJ1-5,TGCGCCAGCAGCTTGGGAGGTACCTATAGCAATCAGCCCCAGCATTTT,CASSLGGTYSNQPQHF
NA,11,NA,TRBV12-5,TRBJ1-1,TGTGCTTCGACAGCGAACACTGAAGCTTTCTTT,CASTANTEAFF
TRBD1,17,NA,TRBV19,TRBJ1-1,TGTGCCAGTAATATTCCGGGACAGGGAAAATGGAACACTGAAGCTTTCTTT,CASNIPGQGKWNTEAFF
TRBD1,13,few,TRBV5-1,TRBJ2-7,TGCGCCAGCAGTAGGACAGGGGCGGGCGAGCAGTACTTC,CASSRTGAGEQYF
TRBD2,15,NA,TRBV27,TRBJ2-1,TGTGCCAGCAGTTCTCTAGCGGGAGCCTACAATGAGCAGTTCTTC,CASSSLAGAYNEQFF
NA,15,NA,TRBV11-3,TRBJ1-1,TGTGCCAGCAGCTTACTCAGGGCCGGGAACACTGAAGCTTTCTTT,CASSLLRAGNTEAFF
NA,12,few,TRBV14,TRBJ1-4,TGTGCCAGCAGCCAGTCCCCGGGTACTCTGTTTTTT,CASSQSPGTLFF
NA,14,NA,TRBV7-6,TRBJ1-1,TGTGCCAGCAGCTTAGAGCAGGGAAACACTGAAGCTTTCTTT,CASSLEQGNTEAFF
TRBD1,14,NA,TRBV28,TRBJ1-5,TGTGCCAGCAGTACGGGACAGCAAAATCAGCCCCAGCATTTT,CASSTGQQNQPQHF
NA,14,NA,TRBV30,TRBJ1-1,TGTGCCTGGAGTGTCGGACACAAGAACACTGAAGCTTTCTTT,CAWSVGHKNTEAFF
TRBD2,16,NA,TRBV19,TRBJ2-7,TGTGCCAGTAGTATAAGGACTAGCGGGAGTGCTTACGAGCAGTACTTC,CASSIRTSGSAYEQYF
NA,15,NA,TRBV27,TRBJ2-1,TGTGCCAGCGGTACGAGGGGGAGGGCTAGGTATGAGCAGTTCTTC,CASGTRGRARYEQFF
TRBD2,15,NA,TRBV3-1/TRBV3-2,TRBJ2-3,TGTGCCAGCAGCCACTTAGCGGGGGGCCCAGATACGCAGTATTTT,CASSHLAGGPDTQYF
NA,14,NA,TRBV6-5,TRBJ2-7,TGTGCCAGCAGCCTGGGACACCTCCCCTACGAGCAGTACTTC,CASSLGHLPYEQYF
NA,14,NA,TRBV28,TRBJ1-5,TGTGCCAGCAGTTTACAGGGTGGCAATCAGCCCCAGCATTTT,CASSLQGGNQPQHF
NA,11,NA,TRBV18,TRBJ2-5,TGTGCCAGTGGCCCGGGGGAGACCCAGTACTTC,CASGPGETQYF
TRBD1,15,many,TRBV7-9,TRBJ1-4,TGTGCCAGCAGCTTACGGACAGGATGGGATGAAAAACTGTTTTTT,CASSLRTGWDEKLFF
TRBD1,16,NA,TRBV5-1,TRBJ1-2,TGCGCCAGCAGCTTTGCCGGACAGGGCAACAACTATGGCTACACCTTC,CASSFAGQGNNYGYTF
TRBD1,13,NA,TRBV19,TRBJ1-1,TGTGCCAGTAGCAAAACAGGGGTCACTGAAGCTTTCTTT,CASSKTGVTEAFF
TRBD1,22,NA,TRBV4-2,TRBJ2-3,TGTGCCAGCAGCCAAGACTCCCCCAGTGGGGACAGGGGGCGGACTAGCACAGATACGCAGTATTTT,CASSQDSPSGDRGRTSTDTQYF
TRBD1,15,NA,TRBV28,TRBJ2-1,TGTGCCAGCAGTGCGGACAGGGTTACCTACAATGAGCAGTTCTTC,CASSADRVTYNEQFF
TRBD2,15,NA,TRBV5-5,TRBJ2-1,TGTGCCAGCAGCTTGGCCGGACTAGCGGCCAATGAGCAGTTCTTC,CASSLAGLAANEQFF
TRBD2,18,NA,TRBV5-1,TRBJ2-3,TGCGCCAGCAGCTCGGGACTAGCGGGAGGGCATGGAGCAGATACGCAGTATTTT,CASSSGLAGGHGADTQYF
NA,12,NA,TRBV10-2,TRBJ1-2,TGCGCCAGCAGACAGGATGCCTATGGCTACACCTTC,CASRQDAYGYTF
TRBD2,15,NA,TRBV5-1,TRBJ2-2,TGCGCCAGCAGCCCCGGGACTAGCAATCCCGGGGAGCTGTTTTTT,CASSPGTSNPGELFF
NA,14,NA,TRBV7-2,TRBJ1-2,TGTGCCAGCAGCAGGCAGGACAGTCCCTATGGCTACACCTTC,CASSRQDSPYGYTF
NA,14,NA,TRBV19,TRBJ2-7,TGTGCCAGTAGCTTAGGACAGTTCCTAGACGAGCAGTACTTC,CASSLGQFLDEQYF
TRBD1,13,NA,TRBV29-1,TRBJ1-1,TGCAGCGTTGAACGACAGGGGGGCACTGAAGCTTTCTTT,CSVERQGGTEAFF
NA,16,once,TRBV7-9,TRBJ2-5,TGTGCCAGCAGCCCACCCTTCCGGGACACGAAAGAGACCCAGTACTTC,CASSPPFRDTKETQYF
TRBD1,14,NA,TRBV28,TRBJ2-7,TGTGCCAGCAGACGGACAGGGCCCCCCTACGAGCAGTACTTC,CASRRTGPPYEQYF
TRBD1,13,NA,TRBV11-1,TRBJ1-5,TGTGCCAGCAGCCGGGACAGGAATCAGCCCCAGCATTTT,CASSRDRNQPQHF
TRBD2,19,NA,TRBV7-2,TRBJ2-1,TGTGCCAGCAGCTTATTCTCTAGCGGGGGCCCGAGCTCCTACAATGAGCAGTTCTTC,CASSLFSSGGPSSYNEQFF
TRBD1,16,NA,TRBV30,TRBJ1-6,TGTGCCTGGAGTGGACTCTCGGACAGGTTGAATTCACCCCTCCACTTT,CAWSGLSDRLNSPLHF
NA,15,NA,TRBV6-2/TRBV6-3,TRBJ2-7,TGTGCCAGCAGTTACGTGTCAGGGGCCCCCTACGAGCAGTACTTC,CASSYVSGAPYEQYF
NA,15,once,TRBV11-1,TRBJ2-1,TGTGCCAGCAGCTTGGACTTGAGCTCCTACAATGAGCAGTTCTTC,CASSLDLSSYNEQFF
NA,13,NA,TRBV2,TRBJ2-1,TGTGCCAGCAGTGCGTTGTCTTACAATGAGCAGTTCTTC,CASSALSYNEQFF
NA,13,NA,TRBV30,TRBJ1-2,TGTGCCTGGAACGGGGTAGCGGCAAATGGCTACACCTTC,CAWNGVAANGYTF